These 5 T cell receptor beta chains originate from one sample sequenced in a study of monozygotic twins with inflammatory bowel disease. One entry per CDR3 protein, without DNA, is what TCRdb gives after re-calling the 5' RACE reads. The specimen's table records 330,000 or so distinct CDR3 sequences. Specimen: blood. The receptors here all came from a human donor with ulcerative colitis or Crohn's disease, or a healthy co-twin of an affected twin (not recorded which).

The chain couples TRBV7-8 to TRBJ1-6. The CDR3 runs to 14 residues. The V gene's germline CDR1 is SGHVS and CDR2 FQNEAQ. The CDR3 loop reads CATTWSSYNSPLHF.

The chain uses TRBV18 and TRBJ2-2; TCRdb calls TRBD2, which cannot be checked without DNA. Germline V gives CDR1 KGHSH, CDR2 LQKENI. The CDR3 runs 14 residues. The CDR3 sequence is CASSPGVRTGELFF. Based on the CDR3 plus reference TRBV18 and TRBJ2-2, the full variable domain is NAGVMQNPRHLVRRRGQEARLRCSPMKGHSHVYWYRQLPEEGLKFMVYLQKENIIDESGMPKERFSAEFPKEGPSILRIQQVVRGDSAAYFCASSPGVRTGELFFGEGSRLTVL.

The chain combines TRBV4-3 with TRBJ1-5; as DNA is missing, the TRBD1 call by TCRdb cannot be tested. Germline lookup yields CDR1 LGHNA and CDR2 YSLEER. The CDR3 runs 14 residues. The CDR3 here is CAQLEGGQNQPQHF.

The rearrangement joins TRBV28 to TRBJ2-7; TCRdb picks TRBD1, but there is no DNA to check that call. CDR1 MDHEN and CDR2 SYDVKM come from the germline V gene. The CDR3 runs 16 residues. The chain's CDR3 is CASSAQGAPTPYEQYF. Drawing the rest from reference TRBV28 and TRBJ2-7, the complete variable domain is DVKVTQSSRYLVKRTGEKVFLECVQDMDHENMFWYRQDPGLGLRLIYFSYDVKMKEKGDIPEGYSVSREKKERFSLILESASTNQTSMYLCASSAQGAPTPYEQYFGPGTRLTVT.

This chain connects TRBV6-2 or TRBV6-3 to TRBJ2-1; TCRdb returns TRBD2, unconfirmable since there is no DNA. Per germline, CDR1 MNHEY and CDR2 SVGEGT. This CDR3 comprises 15 residues. The CDR3 here is CATSERPESYNEQFF.